This is a list of T cell receptor beta chains from one sample in a study of cytomegalovirus exposure and HLA in healthy donors. The data were produced by immunoSEQ multiplex PCR, yet TCRdb's version contains in-frame clones alone and is incomplete. The sample yields about 120,000 clones, around 80% seen once. The sequencing sample was made of PBMCs. The receptors were gathered from a woman younger than 35 in good health and CMV-seronegative. The CDR3 runs from the conserved cysteine through the conserved F or W. The D gene is left open where the match is weak. Not all rows give a size; the values are once, few, many and, for expanded clones, a class.

DNA: TGTGCCACCAGCAGGCTGAACCGGGACAGCCAAGAGACCCAGTACTTC
CDR3: CATSRLNRDSQETQYF
size: once
D: TRBD1
V: TRBV15
J: TRBJ2-5

DNA: TGCGCCAGCAGCTTGGATGGACAGGGCCACGAGCAGTACTTC
CDR3: CASSLDGQGHEQYF
size: NA
D: TRBD1
V: TRBV5-1
J: TRBJ2-7

DNA: TGCGCCAGCAGCTCGGGACAGCCAATGAACACTGAAGCTTTCTTT
CDR3: CASSSGQPMNTEAFF
size: NA
D: TRBD1
V: TRBV5-1
J: TRBJ1-1

DNA: TGTGCCAGCAAGATTCCCTACGAAGAGACCCAGTACTTC
CDR3: CASKIPYEETQYF
size: NA
D: NA
V: TRBV2
J: TRBJ2-5

DNA: TGTGCCAGCAGCCGAAGCCGGACAGGGAGCCTGTACGAGCAGTACTTC
CDR3: CASSRSRTGSLYEQYF
size: NA
D: TRBD1
V: TRBV7-9
J: TRBJ2-7

DNA: TGTGCCAGCAGTTTAGGTGGACAGGGGTCACCCCTCCACTTT
CDR3: CASSLGGQGSPLHF
size: NA
D: TRBD1
V: TRBV27
J: TRBJ1-6

DNA: TGCGCCAGCAGCTTGGAACTGTCAGGAAATTCCTACGAGCAGTACTTC
CDR3: CASSLELSGNSYEQYF
size: NA
D: NA
V: TRBV5-1
J: TRBJ2-7

DNA: TGTGCCAGCAGTTACTCAGGGAGGAACACTGAAGCTTTCTTT
CDR3: CASSYSGRNTEAFF
size: NA
D: NA
V: TRBV6-5
J: TRBJ1-1

DNA: TGTGCCAGCAGCTTACCCGACAGGGGGCTGCGTGGCTACACCTTC
CDR3: CASSLPDRGLRGYTF
size: NA
D: TRBD1
V: TRBV7-9
J: TRBJ1-2

DNA: TGTGCCAGCAGCCTATCGACTAGCGGGGGGCCAAGGGAGACCCAGTACTTC
CDR3: CASSLSTSGGPRETQYF
size: NA
D: TRBD2
V: TRBV9
J: TRBJ2-5

DNA: TGCACCAGCAGCCAAGATCGGACTAGCGGGAGGAGGAAGGATGAGCAGTTCTTC
CDR3: CTSSQDRTSGRRKDEQFF
size: few
D: NA
V: TRBV1
J: TRBJ2-1

DNA: TGTGCCAGCAGCGGGGGGGGGACGGAGGCCTATGGCTACACCTTC
CDR3: CASSGGGTEAYGYTF
size: NA
D: NA
V: TRBV7-9
J: TRBJ1-2

DNA: TGTGCCAGCAGTCCACAGGGGGCGCATACGGCTTTCTTT
CDR3: CASSPQGAHTAFF
size: NA
D: TRBD1
V: TRBV27
J: TRBJ1-1

DNA: TGTGCCAGCAGCCTTTACATGGGGACAGGGGCTGGAAACACCATATATTTT
CDR3: CASSLYMGTGAGNTIYF
size: NA
D: TRBD1
V: TRBV11-2
J: TRBJ1-3

DNA: TGCAGTGCATCCAGGGGCTACGAGCAGTACTTC
CDR3: CSASRGYEQYF
size: NA
D: NA
V: TRBV20-1
J: TRBJ2-7

DNA: TGTGCCAGTAGTATAGATCTCCGGGGACACCCCAATGGCTACACCTTC
CDR3: CASSIDLRGHPNGYTF
size: NA
D: NA
V: TRBV19
J: TRBJ1-2

DNA: TGCGCCAGCAGCGCGGATCCGCGGGGTGAAGCTTTCTTT
CDR3: CASSADPRGEAFF
size: NA
D: NA
V: TRBV5-1
J: TRBJ1-1

DNA: TGTGCCAGCTCCGAAGCGGGCCGGCGTCCCTACAATGAGCAGTTCTTC
CDR3: CASSEAGRRPYNEQFF
size: NA
D: NA
V: TRBV5-4
J: TRBJ2-1

DNA: TGTGCCTGGAGTACCGGGACTGATAAGCGAGGGGACTTC
CDR3: CAWSTGTDKRGDF
size: NA
D: NA
V: TRBV30
J: TRBJ2-7

DNA: TGTGCCAGCAGCTCAACGAGGACCAAAAACATTCAGTACTTC
CDR3: CASSSTRTKNIQYF
size: NA
D: NA
V: TRBV7-9
J: TRBJ2-4

DNA: TGTGCCAGCAGTTACGACTCTGAAGCTTTCTTT
CDR3: CASSYDSEAFF
size: NA
D: NA
V: TRBV6-6
J: TRBJ1-1

DNA: TGTGCCAGCAGTTACTCGGGGGGTGGCTACGAGCAGTACTTC
CDR3: CASSYSGGGYEQYF
size: NA
D: NA
V: TRBV6-5
J: TRBJ2-7

DNA: TGTGCCAGCAGTCCCCTGACAGGGGGCAATCAGCCCCAGCATTTT
CDR3: CASSPLTGGNQPQHF
size: NA
D: TRBD1
V: TRBV6-1
J: TRBJ1-5

DNA: TGTGCCAGCAGCTTAGAGTGGCGGGAGATACAGTACTTC
CDR3: CASSLEWREIQYF
size: NA
D: TRBD2
V: TRBV7-9
J: TRBJ2-5

DNA: TGTGCCAGCAGCTCCCGCGGACAGAACGAAGCTTTCTTT
CDR3: CASSSRGQNEAFF
size: NA
D: NA
V: TRBV9
J: TRBJ1-1

DNA: TGTGCCAGCAGTTACTCGCCGCGAAGCTCCTACGAGCAGTACTTC
CDR3: CASSYSPRSSYEQYF
size: NA
D: NA
V: TRBV6-6
J: TRBJ2-7

DNA: TGCGCCAGCAGCTTCTCGACAGATACGCAGTATTTT
CDR3: CASSFSTDTQYF
size: NA
D: NA
V: TRBV5-1
J: TRBJ2-3

DNA: TGTGCCACCAGCAGAGGGAGCGGGGGACTAGCCCCATACGAGCAGTACTTC
CDR3: CATSRGSGGLAPYEQYF
size: NA
D: TRBD2
V: TRBV15
J: TRBJ2-7

DNA: TGTGCCATCAAGGGAGAGAACACAGATACGCAGTATTTT
CDR3: CAIKGENTDTQYF
size: NA
D: NA
V: TRBV10-3
J: TRBJ2-3

DNA: TGTGCCAGCAGCCTGAACCGAGGCAGGGCCTACGAGCAGTACTTC
CDR3: CASSLNRGRAYEQYF
size: NA
D: NA
V: TRBV5-4
J: TRBJ2-7

DNA: TGCGCCAGCAGCCAAGGTGGACAGCCTTTTACTTCACCCCTCCACTTT
CDR3: CASSQGGQPFTSPLHF
size: NA
D: NA
V: TRBV4-1
J: TRBJ1-6

DNA: TGCAGCGTGGCCACAGGGGGCGGTCAAGCTTTCTTT
CDR3: CSVATGGGQAFF
size: NA
D: TRBD1
V: TRBV29-1
J: TRBJ1-1

DNA: TGTGCCAGCAGCTTGCTAACGGGAGGTCAGGAGACCCAGTACTTC
CDR3: CASSLLTGGQETQYF
size: NA
D: TRBD2
V: TRBV5-4
J: TRBJ2-5

DNA: TGTGCCAGCTCGCCCGGGACAGAATCCTACGAGCAGTACTTC
CDR3: CASSPGTESYEQYF
size: NA
D: TRBD1
V: TRBV18
J: TRBJ2-7